The 3 T cell receptor beta chains below were found in one sample sequenced in a study of T cell responses to AZD1222 COVID-19 vaccine. TCRdb's table, derived via immunoSEQ multiplex PCR, lists solely in-frame clones and lacks some. The profile shows more than 150,000 clones, around 90% of them singletons. The sample here was peripheral blood, taken 28 days after the second AZD1222 dose. The receptors come from an adult who received the AZD1222 COVID-19 vaccine.

The genes are TRBV5-4 and TRBJ1-2; TRBD1 is a possible D gene (6 bases). V was shortened by 4 bases and J by 2 bases, with 15 bases between the two germline ends. This CDR3 is 15 amino acids long. The V gene's germline CDR1 is SGHNT and CDR2 YYREEE (reference sequence). The CDR3 bases are TGTGCCAGCAGCGTAGACAGGTTTAACAACTATGGCTACACCTTC. Translation: CASSVDRFNNYGYTF.

J is TRBJ1-4 and V is TRBV18; perhaps TRBD1 as D (5 bases). The CDR3 loop spans 14 amino acids. Germline values: CDR1 KGHSH, CDR2 LQKENI. V lost 4 bases and J lost 4, with 10 bases in between. The CDR3 sequence: CASSRGRNNEKLFF. Here the CDR3 DNA reads TGTGCCAGCTCACGGGGCCGAAATAATGAAAAACTGTTTTTT.

This chain joins TRBV7-9 and TRBJ1-2; 8 bases are shared with TRBD1. The CDR3 runs to 15 residues. CDR1 and CDR2 (germline): SEHNR, FQNEAQ (reference sequence). After removal of 5 bases from V and 2 bases from J, the junction contained 7 bases not matched to a gene. The CDR3 loop is CASSVGQGQNYGYTF. The CDR3 DNA reads as TGTGCCAGCAGCGTCGGACAGGGTCAGAACTATGGCTACACCTTC.